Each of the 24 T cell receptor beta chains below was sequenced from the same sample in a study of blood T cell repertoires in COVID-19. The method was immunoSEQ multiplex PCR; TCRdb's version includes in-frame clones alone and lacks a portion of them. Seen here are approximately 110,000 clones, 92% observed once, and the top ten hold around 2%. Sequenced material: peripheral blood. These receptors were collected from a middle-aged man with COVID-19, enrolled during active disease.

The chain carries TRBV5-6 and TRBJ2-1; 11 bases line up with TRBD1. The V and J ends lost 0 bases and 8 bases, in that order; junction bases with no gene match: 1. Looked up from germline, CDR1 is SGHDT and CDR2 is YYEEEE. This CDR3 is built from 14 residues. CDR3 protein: CASSLGTGGHEQFF. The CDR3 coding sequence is TGTGCCAGCAGCTTGGGGACAGGGGGCCATGAGCAGTTCTTC.

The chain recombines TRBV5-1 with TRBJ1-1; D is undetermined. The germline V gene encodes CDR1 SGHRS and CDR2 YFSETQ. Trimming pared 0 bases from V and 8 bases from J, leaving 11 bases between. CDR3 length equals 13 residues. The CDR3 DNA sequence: TGCGCCAGCAGCTTGGCCCCACACCGCGAAGCTTTCTTT. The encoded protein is CASSLAPHREAFF.

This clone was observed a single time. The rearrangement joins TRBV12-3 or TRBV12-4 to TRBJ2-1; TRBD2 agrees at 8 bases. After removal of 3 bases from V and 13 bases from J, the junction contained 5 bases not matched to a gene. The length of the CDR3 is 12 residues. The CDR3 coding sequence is TGTGCCAGCAGTTTGGCGGGAGGCCCCCAGTTCTTC. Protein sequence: CASSLAGGPQFF.

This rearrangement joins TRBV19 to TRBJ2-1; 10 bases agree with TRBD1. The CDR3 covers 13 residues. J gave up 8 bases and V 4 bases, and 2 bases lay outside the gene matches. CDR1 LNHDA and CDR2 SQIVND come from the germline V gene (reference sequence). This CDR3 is CASSRQGADEQFF. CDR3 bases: TGTGCCAGTAGTAGACAGGGGGCTGATGAGCAGTTCTTC.

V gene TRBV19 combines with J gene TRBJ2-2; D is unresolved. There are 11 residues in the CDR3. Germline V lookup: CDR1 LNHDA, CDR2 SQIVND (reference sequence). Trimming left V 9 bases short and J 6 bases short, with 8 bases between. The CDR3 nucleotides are TGTGCCAGCGACTGGGCCGGGGAGCTGTTTTTT. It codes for CASDWAGELFF.

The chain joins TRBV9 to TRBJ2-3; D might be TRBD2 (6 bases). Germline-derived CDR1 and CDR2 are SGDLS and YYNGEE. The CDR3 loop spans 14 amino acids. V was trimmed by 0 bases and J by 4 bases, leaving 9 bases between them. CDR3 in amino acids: CASSVASGADTQYF. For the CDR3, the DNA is TGTGCCAGCAGCGTAGCTTCGGGGGCAGATACGCAGTATTTT. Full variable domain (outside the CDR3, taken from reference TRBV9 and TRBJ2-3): DSGVTQTPKHLITATGQRVTLRCSPRSGDLSVYWYQQSLDQGLQFLIQYYNGEERAKGNILERFSAQQFPDLHSELNLSSLELGDSALYFCASSVASGADTQYFGPGTRLTVL.

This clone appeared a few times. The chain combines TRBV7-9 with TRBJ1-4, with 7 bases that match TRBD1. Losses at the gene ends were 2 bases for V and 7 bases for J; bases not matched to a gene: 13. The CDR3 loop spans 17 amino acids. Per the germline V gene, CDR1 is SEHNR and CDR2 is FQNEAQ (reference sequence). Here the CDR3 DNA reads TGTGCCAGCAGCTTACCCGGGACAGCCGGGGGAGGTGAAAAACTGTTTTTT. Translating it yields CASSLPGTAGGGEKLFF. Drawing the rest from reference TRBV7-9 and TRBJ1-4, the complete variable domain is DTGVSQNPRHKITKRGQNVTFRCDPISEHNRLYWYRQTLGQGPEFLTYFQNEAQLEKSRLLSDRFSAERPKGSFSTLEIQRTEQGDSAMYLCASSLPGTAGGGEKLFFGSGTQLSVL.

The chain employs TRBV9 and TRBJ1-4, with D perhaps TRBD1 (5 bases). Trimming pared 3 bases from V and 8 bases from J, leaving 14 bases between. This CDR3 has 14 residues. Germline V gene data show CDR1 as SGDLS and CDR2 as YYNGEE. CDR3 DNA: TGTGCCAGCAGCGCAACGGGGGGGTTCGAAAAACTGTTTTTT. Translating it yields CASSATGGFEKLFF. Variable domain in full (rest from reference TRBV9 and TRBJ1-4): DSGVTQTPKHLITATGQRVTLRCSPRSGDLSVYWYQQSLDQGLQFLIQYYNGEERAKGNILERFSAQQFPDLHSELNLSSLELGDSALYFCASSATGGFEKLFFGSGTQLSVL.

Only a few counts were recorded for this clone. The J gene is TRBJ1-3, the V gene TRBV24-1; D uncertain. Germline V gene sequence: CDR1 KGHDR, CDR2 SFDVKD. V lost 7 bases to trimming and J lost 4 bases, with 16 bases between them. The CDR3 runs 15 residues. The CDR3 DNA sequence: TGTGCCACCAGAAGCCCCGGGAGAAAAGGAAACACCATATATTTT. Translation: CATRSPGRKGNTIYF.

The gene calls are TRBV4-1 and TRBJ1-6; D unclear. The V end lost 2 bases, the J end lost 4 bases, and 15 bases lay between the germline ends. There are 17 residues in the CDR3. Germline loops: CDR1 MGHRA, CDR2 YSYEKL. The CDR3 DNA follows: TGCGCCAGCAGCCAAAGGCCAGGCCTTTCGTATAATTCACCCCTCCACTTT. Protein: CASSQRPGLSYNSPLHF.

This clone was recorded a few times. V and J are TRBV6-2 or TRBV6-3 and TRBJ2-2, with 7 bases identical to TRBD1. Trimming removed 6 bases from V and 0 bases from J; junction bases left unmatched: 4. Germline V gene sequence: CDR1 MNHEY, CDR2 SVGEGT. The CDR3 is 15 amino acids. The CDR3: CASSPGTANTGELFF. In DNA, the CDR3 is TGTGCCAGCAGCCCCGGGACAGCGAACACCGGGGAGCTGTTTTTT.

The CDR3 spells CASSFGKKLFF. In DNA, the CDR3 is TGTGCCAGCAGTTTCGGGAAAAAACTGTTTTTT. The rearrangement uses TRBV28 and TRBJ1-4; no definite D call. The length of the CDR3 is 11 residues. Trimming removed 3 bases at V and 9 bases at J, with 5 bases between. Germline V gives CDR1 MDHEN, CDR2 SYDVKM.

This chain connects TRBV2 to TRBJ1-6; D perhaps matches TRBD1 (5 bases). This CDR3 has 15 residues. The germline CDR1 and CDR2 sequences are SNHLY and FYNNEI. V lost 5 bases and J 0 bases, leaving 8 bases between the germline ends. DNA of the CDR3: TGTGCCAGCAGTTGGGGCCTCTCCTATAATTCACCCCTCCACTTT. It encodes CASSWGLSYNSPLHF.

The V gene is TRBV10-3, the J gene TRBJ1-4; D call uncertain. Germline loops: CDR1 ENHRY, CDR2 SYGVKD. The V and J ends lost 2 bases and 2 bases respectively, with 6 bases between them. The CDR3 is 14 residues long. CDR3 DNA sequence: TGTGCCATCAGTGAGGGACTGACTAATGAAAAACTGTTTTTT. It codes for CAISEGLTNEKLFF.

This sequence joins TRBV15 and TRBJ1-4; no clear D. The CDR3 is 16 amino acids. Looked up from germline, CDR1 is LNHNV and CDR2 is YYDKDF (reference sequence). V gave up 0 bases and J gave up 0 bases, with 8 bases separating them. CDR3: CATSRDGGATNEKLFF. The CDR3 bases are TGTGCCACCAGCAGAGACGGAGGCGCAACTAATGAAAAACTGTTTTTT.

The chain's CDR3 is CASRRDRDGTEAFF. In DNA form, the CDR3 reads TGTGCCAGCAGAAGGGACAGGGACGGCACTGAAGCTTTCTTT. The genes are TRBV6-5 and TRBJ1-1; the match to TRBD1 covers 9 bases. The germline CDR1 and CDR2 sequences are MNHEY and SVGAGI. Trimming removed 6 bases from V and 4 bases from J; junction bases left unmatched: 6. This CDR3 comprises 14 residues.

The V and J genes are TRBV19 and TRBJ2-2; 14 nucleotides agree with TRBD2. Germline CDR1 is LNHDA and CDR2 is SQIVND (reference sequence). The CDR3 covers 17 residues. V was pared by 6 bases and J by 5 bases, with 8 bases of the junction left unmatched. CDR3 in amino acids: CASRLTSGRDLTGELFF. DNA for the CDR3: TGTGCCAGTAGGTTGACTAGCGGGAGGGATTTGACCGGGGAGCTGTTTTTT.

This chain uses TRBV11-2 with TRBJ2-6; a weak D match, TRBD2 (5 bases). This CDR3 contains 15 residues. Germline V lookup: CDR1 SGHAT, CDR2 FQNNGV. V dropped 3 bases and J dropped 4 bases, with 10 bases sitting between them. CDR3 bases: TGTGCCAGCAGCTTGGACTCTACGGGGGCCAACGTCCTGACTTTC. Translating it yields CASSLDSTGANVLTF.

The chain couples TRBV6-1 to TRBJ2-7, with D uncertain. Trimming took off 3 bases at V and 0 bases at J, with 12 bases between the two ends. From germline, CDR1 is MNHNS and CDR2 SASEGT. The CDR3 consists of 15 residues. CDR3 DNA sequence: TGTGCCAGCAGTGATTTTATGTATTCCTCCTACGAGCAGTACGTC. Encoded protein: CASSDFMYSSYEQYV.

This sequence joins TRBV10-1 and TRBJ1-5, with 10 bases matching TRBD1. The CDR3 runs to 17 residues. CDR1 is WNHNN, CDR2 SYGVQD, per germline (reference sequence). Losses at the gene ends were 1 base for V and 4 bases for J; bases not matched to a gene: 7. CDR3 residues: CASSEYGTGAGNQPQHF. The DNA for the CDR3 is TGCGCCAGCAGTGAGTATGGGACAGGGGCGGGTAATCAGCCCCAGCATTTT.

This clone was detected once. CDR3 in amino acids: CASSFTTSGAYEQYV. The CDR3 DNA is TGTGCCAGCAGTTTTACGACTAGCGGAGCCTACGAGCAGTACGTC. This chain links TRBV5-6 with TRBJ2-7; 9 nucleotides agree with TRBD2. The ends lost 5 bases at V and 2 bases at J; junction bases unmatched: 8. The CDR3 is made up of 15 amino acids. Germline V gene lookup returns CDR1 SGHDT and CDR2 YYEEEE.

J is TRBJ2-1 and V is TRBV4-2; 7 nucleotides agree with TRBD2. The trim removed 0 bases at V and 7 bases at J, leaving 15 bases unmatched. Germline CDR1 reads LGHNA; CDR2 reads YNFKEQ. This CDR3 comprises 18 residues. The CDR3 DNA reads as TGTGCCAGCAGCCAAGAGAGTAGCGGGTTGATAGGAGGGAATGAGCAGTTCTTC. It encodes CASSQESSGLIGGNEQFF.

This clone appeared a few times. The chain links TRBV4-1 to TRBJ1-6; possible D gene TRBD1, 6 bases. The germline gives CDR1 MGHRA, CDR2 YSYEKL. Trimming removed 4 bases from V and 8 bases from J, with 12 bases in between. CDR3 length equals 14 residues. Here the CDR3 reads CASSRPGQDSPLHF. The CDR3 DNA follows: TGCGCCAGCAGCCGTCCGGGACAAGATTCACCCCTCCACTTT.

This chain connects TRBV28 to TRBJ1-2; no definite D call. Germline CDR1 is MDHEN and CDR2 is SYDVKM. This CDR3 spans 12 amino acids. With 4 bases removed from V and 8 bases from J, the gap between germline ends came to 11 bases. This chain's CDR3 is CASSSRVSGYTF. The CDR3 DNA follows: TGTGCCAGCAGTTCTCGGGTGTCGGGCTACACCTTC.